The clone carrying this TCR beta chain was seen more than once but under ten times. Its antigen is not identified. These data originate in a study of T-cell memory formation after mild COVID-19. V dropped 0 bases and J dropped 6; count of bases not matched to a gene: 8. The CDR3 sequence is 15 residues long. Per the germline V gene, CDR1 is SGHRS and CDR2 is YFSETQ. TCRdb re-called the 5' RACE reads with MiXCR, one entry per CDR3 protein. The top ten hold roughly 3.8% of the sample, which has some 180,000 distinct CDR3 sequences, about 18% seen once. Study findings and constraints: Contracting clones, day 15 to 85, had balanced CD4/CD8, and later expanders favored CD4+. Memory cells collected pre-infection included some clones that later responded, suggesting cross-reactive memory joined. CM and EM subsets held most contracting CD4+ clones; EMRA held CD8+ ones.

The receptor was derived from a man between 18 and 29 years old who had mild COVID-19 (a few samples of this study predate the infection). Cell type and time point are not known. V gene TRBV5-1 combines with J gene TRBJ1-2; 7 bases line up with TRBD1. Sequencing input: PBMCs or a T cell subset sorted from them (not recorded which). CDR3 sequence: CASSLGLGTENGYTF. CDR3 DNA sequence: TGCGCCAGCAGCTTGGGTCTCGGGACAGAGAATGGCTACACCTTC.